This T cell receptor beta chain was documented in a study of T cells in Graves' hyperthyroidism and ophthalmopathy. This clonotype was seen repeatedly, ten times or more. RNA transcripts were the template for amplifying TCR beta CDR3 regions. In the first-round RT-PCR of the TCR CDR3, the HTBI primer set was used. TCRdb called the multiplex PCR reads again in MiXCR, with one record for every CDR3 protein. The sample consists of some 370,000 distinct CDR3 sequences, about 15% of them appearing once. Sequencing was done on a sample of blood. This TCR came from a woman aged 30 to 39 with Graves' hyperthyroidism that later progressed to Graves' ophthalmopathy.

The CDR3 sequence is CATSFRDRGHNEQFF. The CDR3 DNA reads as TGTGCCACCAGTTTCCGGGACAGGGGGCATAATGAGCAGTTCTTC. The chain combines TRBV24-1 with TRBJ2-1, with 12 bases matching TRBD1. The CDR3 spans 15 residues. Unmatched junction bases numbered 6, after V lost 6 bases and J lost 7 bases. In germline, CDR1 is KGHDR, CDR2 SFDVKD.